The 20 T cell receptor beta chains given below trace back to one sample, sequenced in a study of T cells in Graves' hyperthyroidism and ophthalmopathy. Amplification of TCR beta CDR3 regions used RNA as the template. TCR CDR3 regions were first amplified by RT-PCR with HTBI primers. TCRdb re-analysed the multiplex PCR reads in MiXCR, keeping a single row per CDR3 protein. The sample yields around 520,000 distinct CDR3 sequences, approximately 14% seen once. Sequences were obtained from blood. Receptors originate from a middle-aged woman with Graves' hyperthyroidism.

This chain uses TRBV9 with TRBJ1-6; no clear D gene. Germline values: CDR1 SGDLS, CDR2 YYNGEE. V lost 4 bases to trimming and J lost 4 bases, with 24 bases between them. The CDR3 loop spans 19 amino acids. DNA for the CDR3: TGTGCCAGCAGCATCCGTCCCATTAAACGGAGGGCGTATAATTCACCCCTCCACTTT. This sequence encodes CASSIRPIKRRAYNSPLHF.

This clonotype was detected only a few times. The CDR3 DNA sequence: TGCAGCGCTCGGGACAGGGAGCAGTTCTTC. Translation: CSARDREQFF. The chain links TRBV29-1 to TRBJ2-1; 8 bases line up with TRBD1. Looked up from germline, CDR1 is SQVTM and CDR2 is ANQGSEA. This CDR3 contains 10 residues. Trimming took 7 bases from V and 10 from J; bases not matched to a gene: 3.

The chain carries TRBV10-3 and TRBJ1-1, with D perhaps matching TRBD1 (5 bases). With 4 bases removed from V and 1 base from J, the gap between germline ends came to 10 bases. Germline V lookup: CDR1 ENHRY, CDR2 SYGVKD. The CDR3 runs to 14 residues. CDR3 bases: TGTGCCATCAGTGTACAGGCGACGAACACTGAAGCTTTCTTT. Its protein is CAISVQATNTEAFF.

Points on this clonotype: A read error is possible here, since a much larger clone lies one base away. V and J are TRBV12-3 or TRBV12-4 and TRBJ2-7, with D possibly being TRBD1 or TRBD2 (6 bases each). The CDR3 runs to 15 residues. V lost 5 bases, J lost 2 bases, and 16 bases lay in between. The CDR3 sequence: CASSPDKGGPYEQYF. CDR3 DNA: TGTGCCAGCAGTCCGGACAAGGGGGGTCCCTACGAGCAGTACTTC.

The J gene is TRBJ1-1, the V gene TRBV6-2 or TRBV6-3; no definite D call. The CDR3 loop spans 13 amino acids. Trimming took off 2 bases at V and 0 bases at J, with 4 bases between the two ends. Germline V gene lookup returns CDR1 MNHEY and CDR2 SVGEGT. CDR3 sequence (DNA): TGTGCCAGCAGTTACGATGTGAACACTGAAGCTTTCTTT. Translating it yields CASSYDVNTEAFF.

This clonotype was seen at least ten times. The chain combines TRBV4-1 with TRBJ1-1, with TRBD1 as a possible D gene (6 bases). CDR1 is MGHRA, CDR2 YSYEKL, per germline. Trimming pared 3 bases from V and 2 bases from J, leaving 16 bases between. The CDR3 has 16 residues. The CDR3 nucleotides read TGCGCCAGCAGCCAGATACCGGGACAAAAAAACACTGAAGCTTTCTTT. Residues: CASSQIPGQKNTEAFF.

The sample holds many counts of this clonotype. This sequence joins TRBV5-1 and TRBJ1-2; TRBD1 is a possible D gene (6 bases). The CDR3 is made up of 16 amino acids. The V and J ends lost 0 bases and 4 bases respectively, with 16 bases between them. The V gene's germline CDR1 is SGHRS and CDR2 YFSETQ. Here the CDR3 reads CASSLDRGRPIYGYTF. CDR3 in DNA: TGCGCCAGCAGCTTGGATCGGGGGCGGCCAATCTATGGCTACACCTTC.

In this sample, this clonotype turned up many times. V and J are TRBV29-1 and TRBJ2-1; TRBD1 matches at 7 bases. The ends lost 4 bases at V and 0 bases at J; junction bases unmatched: 6. The CDR3 is made up of 15 amino acids. Germline loops: CDR1 SQVTM, CDR2 ANQGSEA. The CDR3 spells CSVGGGQSSYNEQFF. In DNA form, the CDR3 reads TGCAGCGTTGGTGGGGGACAGAGCTCCTACAATGAGCAGTTCTTC.

This clonotype was counted at least ten times. The chain links TRBV6-5 to TRBJ1-1, with D unclear. From germline, CDR1 is MNHEY and CDR2 SVGAGI. The CDR3 loop spans 15 amino acids. V was shortened by 0 bases and J by 2 bases, with 10 bases between the two germline ends. CDR3 in amino acids: CASSYSKTVNTEAFF. The CDR3 DNA follows: TGTGCCAGCAGTTACTCGAAGACGGTAAACACTGAAGCTTTCTTT.

This clonotype was picked up many times. V gene TRBV6-1 combines with J gene TRBJ2-5; TRBD1 might be the D (5 bases). The CDR3 spans 15 residues. The germline gives CDR1 MNHNS, CDR2 SASEGT. Trimming pared 6 bases from V and 7 bases from J, leaving 21 bases between. Written as DNA, the CDR3 is TGTGCCAGCAGCTCTATACTGGCAGCCCAGGGGACCCAGTACTTC. Residues: CASSSILAAQGTQYF.

This clonotype was recorded at least ten times. The chain is built from TRBV6-1 and TRBJ1-1; tentatively, D is TRBD1 (5 bases). The CDR3 contains 13 residues. CDR1 and CDR2 (germline): MNHNS, SASEGT. Trimming took 8 bases from V and 1 from J, leaving 11 bases between them. This chain's CDR3 is CASLTVGNTEAFF. CDR3 coding DNA: TGTGCCAGCCTGACAGTCGGGAACACTGAAGCTTTCTTT.

This clonotype was observed a few times. V is TRBV24-1 and J is TRBJ2-3, with TRBD2 identical over 8 bases. Germline V gene data show CDR1 as KGHDR and CDR2 as SFDVKD. With V trimmed by 8 bases and J by 1 base, 7 bases remained unmatched. This CDR3 region has 15 residues. For the CDR3, the DNA is TGTGCCACCAACCTTAGCGGGGATTGCACAGATACGCAGTATTTT. Protein: CATNLSGDCTDTQYF.

The sample holds many counts of this clonotype. The chain's CDR3 is CASSLLADNEQFF. The CDR3 DNA sequence: TGCGCCAGCAGCTTGTTGGCAGACAATGAGCAGTTCTTC. This rearrangement joins TRBV5-1 to TRBJ2-1, with D uncertain. Germline CDR1 is SGHRS and CDR2 is YFSETQ. The germline V and J ends were trimmed by 1 base and 5 bases, with 7 bases remaining between them. The CDR3 contains 13 residues.

This clonotype has more than one count but fewer than ten. This chain connects TRBV29-1 to TRBJ1-1; 7 positions agree with TRBD1. The CDR3 runs 12 residues. The germline V gene has CDR1 SQVTM and CDR2 ANQGSEA. The ends lost 5 bases at V and 1 base at J; junction bases unmatched: 1. The CDR3 is CSVHRGNTEAFF. The CDR3 nucleotides read TGCAGCGTTCACAGGGGGAACACTGAAGCTTTCTTT.

This chain joins TRBV15 and TRBJ1-5; tentative D call: TRBD1 (5 bases). The CDR3 loop spans 13 amino acids. V lost 8 bases, J lost 7 bases, and 15 bases lay in between. Germline CDR1 reads LNHNV; CDR2 reads YYDKDF (reference sequence). The CDR3 here is CATREQGGQPQHF. DNA for the CDR3: TGTGCCACCCGGGAGCAGGGAGGCCAGCCCCAGCATTTT.

The chain has TRBV3-1 and TRBJ1-1; D is unclear. Germline V lookup: CDR1 LGHDT, CDR2 YNNKEL (reference sequence). The CDR3 is made up of 14 amino acids. Trimming took off 0 bases at V and 5 bases at J, with 10 bases between the two ends. The CDR3: CASSQDEGRTEAFF. Here the CDR3 DNA reads TGTGCCAGCAGCCAAGACGAAGGCCGTACTGAAGCTTTCTTT.

Note on this clonotype: A clone one base away is much larger, so this may be a read error. The J gene is TRBJ2-7, the V gene TRBV20-1, with D possibly matching TRBD2 (6 bases). CDR3 length equals 14 residues. Trimming took 0 bases from V and 7 from J, leaving 16 bases between them. Per germline, CDR1 DFQATT and CDR2 SNEGSKA (reference sequence). The CDR3 DNA is TGCAGTGCTAGAGATCTCGGGAGCGCCAATGAGCAGTACTTC. It is translated as CSARDLGSANEQYF.

The chain couples TRBV7-2 to TRBJ2-7, with a tentative D call TRBD2 (6 bases). Trimming took 4 bases from V and 3 from J, leaving 16 bases between them. Germline CDR1 SGHTA, CDR2 FQGNSA. The CDR3 length is 15 residues. The CDR3 nucleotides are TGTGCCAGCAGCTCTCGGGGGTTTCCAGTCTACGAGCAGTACTTC. It codes for CASSSRGFPVYEQYF.

This clonotype was observed many times. The rearrangement uses TRBV7-2 and TRBJ2-7, with TRBD2 matching 9 bases. The CDR3 covers 17 residues. Germline-derived CDR1 and CDR2 are SGHTA and FQGNSA. V was pared by 2 bases and J by 7 bases, with 15 bases of the junction left unmatched. The CDR3 reads CASSLMGLAGDKSEQYF. CDR3 DNA sequence: TGTGCCAGCAGCTTAATGGGTTTAGCGGGAGATAAAAGTGAGCAGTACTTC.

This clonotype came up a few times. The chain couples TRBV7-3 to TRBJ2-6, with D perhaps TRBD1 (6 bases). Trimming took off 2 bases at V and 0 bases at J, with 14 bases between the two ends. The CDR3 is 18 residues long. Germline loops: CDR1 SGHTA, CDR2 FQGTGA. CDR3 loop: CASSLGGGPSSGANVLTF. Written as DNA, the CDR3 is TGTGCCAGCAGCTTAGGTGGGGGCCCTAGCTCTGGGGCCAACGTCCTGACTTTC.